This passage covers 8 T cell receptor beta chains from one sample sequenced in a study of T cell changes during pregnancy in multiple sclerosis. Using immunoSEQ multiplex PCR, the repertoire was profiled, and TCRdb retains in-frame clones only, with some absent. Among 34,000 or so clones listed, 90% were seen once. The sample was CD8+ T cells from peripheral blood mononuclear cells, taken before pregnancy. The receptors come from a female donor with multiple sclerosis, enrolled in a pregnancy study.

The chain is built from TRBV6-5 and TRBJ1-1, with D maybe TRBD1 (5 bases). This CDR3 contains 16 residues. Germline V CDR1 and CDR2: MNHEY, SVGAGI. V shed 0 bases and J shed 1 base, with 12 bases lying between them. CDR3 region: CASSYSSQGANTEAFF. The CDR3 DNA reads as TGTGCCAGCAGTTACTCGAGTCAGGGCGCGAACACTGAAGCTTTCTTT.

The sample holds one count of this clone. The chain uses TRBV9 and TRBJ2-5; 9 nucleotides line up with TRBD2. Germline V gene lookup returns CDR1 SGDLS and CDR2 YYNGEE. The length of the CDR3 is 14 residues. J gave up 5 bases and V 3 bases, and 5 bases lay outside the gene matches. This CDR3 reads CASSERGAWETQYF. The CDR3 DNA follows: TGTGCCAGCAGCGAGCGGGGGGCGTGGGAGACCCAGTACTTC.

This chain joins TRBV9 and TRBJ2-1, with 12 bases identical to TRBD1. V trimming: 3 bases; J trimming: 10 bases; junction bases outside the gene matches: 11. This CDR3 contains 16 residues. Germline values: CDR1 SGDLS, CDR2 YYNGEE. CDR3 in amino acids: CASSAVPGQGAKEQFF. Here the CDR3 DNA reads TGTGCCAGCAGCGCCGTCCCGGGACAGGGGGCAAAGGAGCAGTTCTTC.

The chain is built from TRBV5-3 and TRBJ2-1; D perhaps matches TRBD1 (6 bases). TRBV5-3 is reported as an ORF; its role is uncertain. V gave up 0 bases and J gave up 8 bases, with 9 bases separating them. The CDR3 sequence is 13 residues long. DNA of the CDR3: TGTGCCAGAAGCTTGGGATCAGGGGATGAGCAGTTCTTC. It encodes CARSLGSGDEQFF.

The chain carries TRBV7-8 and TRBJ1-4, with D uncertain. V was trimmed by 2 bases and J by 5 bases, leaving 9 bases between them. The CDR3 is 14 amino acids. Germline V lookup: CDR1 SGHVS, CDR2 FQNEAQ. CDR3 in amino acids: CASSLTGMNEKLFF. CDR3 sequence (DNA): TGTGCCAGCAGCTTAACCGGGATGAATGAAAAACTGTTTTTT.

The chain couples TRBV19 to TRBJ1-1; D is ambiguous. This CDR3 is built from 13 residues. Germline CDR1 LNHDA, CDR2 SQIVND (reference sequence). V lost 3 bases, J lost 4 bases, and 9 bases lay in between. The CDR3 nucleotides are TGTGCCAGTAGTATTTCCGTCTCCACTGAAGCTTTCTTT. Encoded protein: CASSISVSTEAFF.

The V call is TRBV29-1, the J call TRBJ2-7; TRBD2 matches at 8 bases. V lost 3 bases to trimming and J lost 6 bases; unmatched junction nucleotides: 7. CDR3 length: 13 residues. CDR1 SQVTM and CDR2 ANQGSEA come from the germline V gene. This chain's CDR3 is CSVESSGFCEQYF. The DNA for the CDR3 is TGCAGCGTTGAGTCTAGCGGGTTTTGCGAGCAGTACTTC.

CDR3 sequence (DNA): TGTGCCAGCAGCTTGAAGGGGTACATTTATAGCAATCAGCCCCAGCATTTT. Translated, it gives CASSLKGYIYSNQPQHF. This chain connects TRBV5-6 to TRBJ1-5, with TRBD1 as a possible D gene (5 bases). V lost 1 base and J 0 bases, leaving 14 bases between the germline ends. The CDR3 has 17 amino acids. CDR1 and CDR2 (germline): SGHDT, YYEEEE.